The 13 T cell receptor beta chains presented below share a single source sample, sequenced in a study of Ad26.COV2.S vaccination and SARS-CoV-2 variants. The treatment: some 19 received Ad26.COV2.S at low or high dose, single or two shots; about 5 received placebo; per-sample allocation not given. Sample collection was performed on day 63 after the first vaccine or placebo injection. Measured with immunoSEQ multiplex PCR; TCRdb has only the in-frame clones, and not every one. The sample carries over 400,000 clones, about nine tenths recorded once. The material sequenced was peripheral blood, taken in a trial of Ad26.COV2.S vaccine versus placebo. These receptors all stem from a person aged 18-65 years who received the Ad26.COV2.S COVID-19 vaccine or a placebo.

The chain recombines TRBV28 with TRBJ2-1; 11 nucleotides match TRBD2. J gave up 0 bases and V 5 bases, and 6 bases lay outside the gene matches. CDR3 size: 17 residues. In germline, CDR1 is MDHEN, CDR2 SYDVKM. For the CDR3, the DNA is TGTGCCAGCAGTACGGTTAGCGGGGGGGCCTCCTACAATGAGCAGTTCTTC. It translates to CASSTVSGGASYNEQFF.

The CDR3 spells CASSQDLREKTQYF. The CDR3 bases are TGTGCCAGCAGCCAAGATTTACGGGAGAAGACCCAGTACTTC. This sequence joins TRBV14 and TRBJ2-5; D possibly corresponds to TRBD2 (6 bases). The CDR3 length is 14 residues. V lost 0 bases to trimming and J lost 6 bases, with 11 bases between them. Germline V lookup: CDR1 SGHDN, CDR2 FVKESK.

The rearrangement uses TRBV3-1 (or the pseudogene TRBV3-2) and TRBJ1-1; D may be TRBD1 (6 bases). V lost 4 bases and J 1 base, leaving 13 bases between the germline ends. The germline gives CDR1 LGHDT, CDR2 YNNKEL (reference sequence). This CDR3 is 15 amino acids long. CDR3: CASSPLRTANTEAFF. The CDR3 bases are TGTGCCAGCAGCCCCTTGCGGACAGCGAACACTGAAGCTTTCTTT.

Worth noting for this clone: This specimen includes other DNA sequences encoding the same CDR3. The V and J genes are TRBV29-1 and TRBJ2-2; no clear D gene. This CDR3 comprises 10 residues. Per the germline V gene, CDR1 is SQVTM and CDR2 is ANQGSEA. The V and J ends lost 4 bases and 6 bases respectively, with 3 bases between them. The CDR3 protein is CSVGSGELFF. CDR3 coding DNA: TGCAGCGTTGGTTCCGGGGAGCTGTTTTTT.

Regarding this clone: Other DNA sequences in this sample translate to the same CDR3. This CDR3 is CASSHGTSYEQYF. CDR3 sequence (DNA): TGCGCCAGCAGCCATGGGACTTCTTACGAGCAGTACTTC. The chain carries TRBV4-1 and TRBJ2-7; tentatively, D is TRBD2 (6 bases). The ends were cut back, 3 bases at V and 4 bases at J, with 10 bases in the middle. This CDR3 contains 13 residues. The germline gives CDR1 MGHRA, CDR2 YSYEKL.

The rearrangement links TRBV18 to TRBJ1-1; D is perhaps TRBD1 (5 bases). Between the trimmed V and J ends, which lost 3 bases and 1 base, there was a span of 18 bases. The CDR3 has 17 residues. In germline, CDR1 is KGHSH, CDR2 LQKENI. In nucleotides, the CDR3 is TGTGCCAGCTCACCGACATTGGTGGGGGAGTGGAACACTGAAGCTTTCTTT. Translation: CASSPTLVGEWNTEAFF.

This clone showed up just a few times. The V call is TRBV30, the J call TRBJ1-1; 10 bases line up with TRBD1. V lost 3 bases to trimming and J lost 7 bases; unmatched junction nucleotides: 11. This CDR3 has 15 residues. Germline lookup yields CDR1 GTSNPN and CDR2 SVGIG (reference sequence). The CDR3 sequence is CAWRKSGTGVGEAFF. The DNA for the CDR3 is TGTGCCTGGAGAAAGTCCGGGACAGGGGTCGGTGAAGCTTTCTTT.

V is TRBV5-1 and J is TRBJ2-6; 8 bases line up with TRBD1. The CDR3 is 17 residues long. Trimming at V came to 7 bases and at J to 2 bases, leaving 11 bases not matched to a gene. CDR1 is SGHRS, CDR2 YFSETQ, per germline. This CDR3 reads CASQASKQGAGANVLTF. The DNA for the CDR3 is TGCGCCAGCCAAGCTTCAAAACAGGGGGCTGGGGCCAACGTCCTGACTTTC.

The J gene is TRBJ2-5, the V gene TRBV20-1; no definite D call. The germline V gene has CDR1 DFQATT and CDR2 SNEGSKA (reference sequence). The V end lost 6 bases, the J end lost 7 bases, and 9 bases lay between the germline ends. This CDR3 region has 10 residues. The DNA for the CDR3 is TGCAGTGCCGAAGCCGCGACCCAGTACTTC. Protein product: CSAEAATQYF.

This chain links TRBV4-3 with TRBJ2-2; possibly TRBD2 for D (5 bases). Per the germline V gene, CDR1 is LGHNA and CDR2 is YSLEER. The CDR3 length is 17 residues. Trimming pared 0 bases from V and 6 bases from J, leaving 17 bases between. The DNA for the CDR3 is TGCGCCAGCAGCCAAGATCATTACGGGCCCGGGGCCGGGGAGCTGTTTTTT. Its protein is CASSQDHYGPGAGELFF.

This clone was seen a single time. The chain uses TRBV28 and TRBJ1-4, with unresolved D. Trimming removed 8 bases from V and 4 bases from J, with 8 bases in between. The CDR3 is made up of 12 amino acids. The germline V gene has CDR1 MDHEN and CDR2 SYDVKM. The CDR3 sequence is CASFDGNEKLFF. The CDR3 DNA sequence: TGTGCCAGCTTCGACGGTAATGAAAAACTGTTTTTT.

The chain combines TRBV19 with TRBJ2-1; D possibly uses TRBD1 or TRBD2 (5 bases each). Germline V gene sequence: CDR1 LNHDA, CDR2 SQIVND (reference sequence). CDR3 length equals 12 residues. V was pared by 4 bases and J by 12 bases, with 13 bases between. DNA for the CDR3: TGTGCCAGTAGTACCCCGGGGCTGGGGCAGTTCTTC. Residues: CASSTPGLGQFF.

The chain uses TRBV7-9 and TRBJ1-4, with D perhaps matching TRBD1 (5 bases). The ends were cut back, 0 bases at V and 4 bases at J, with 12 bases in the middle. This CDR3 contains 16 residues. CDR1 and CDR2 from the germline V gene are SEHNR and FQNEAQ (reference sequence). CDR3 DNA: TGTGCCAGCAGCTTAGCCCCGGGACTTCTTAATGAAAAACTGTTTTTT. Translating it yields CASSLAPGLLNEKLFF.